The rows below give T cell receptor beta chains drawn from one sample of a study of T cell repertoires in cytomegalovirus infection. TCRdb reanalysed the reads using MiXCR and keeps one entry per CDR3 protein. Of around 180,000 distinct CDR3 sequences listed, 28% were seen once; the top ten hold 31%. Input material: PBMCs. The receptors derive from a human donor in good health (CMV status not recorded). Some clones in this sample may be carry-over from other donors' samples. Each CDR3 is given with its conserved first and last residue. A D gene is named only where the DNA matches it firmly. Clone size is given for some rows only: seen once, a few or many times, or a class if the clone is expanded.

d_gene: TRBD1; abundance: many; j_gene: TRBJ1-2; v_gene: TRBV7-6; CDR3aa: CASSLGQGDGYTF; CDR3nt: TGTGCCAGCAGCCTCGGACAGGGAGATGGCTACACCTTC
d_gene: NA; abundance: NA; j_gene: TRBJ1-4; v_gene: TRBV4-3; CDR3aa: CASSQDGAVRTEKLFF; CDR3nt: TGCGCCAGCAGCCAAGATGGTGCAGTTCGGACGGAAAAACTGTTTTTT
d_gene: NA; abundance: NA; j_gene: TRBJ1-5; v_gene: TRBV15; CDR3aa: CATSRDADSFYQPQHF; CDR3nt: TGTGCCACCAGCAGAGACGCGGACAGTTTTTATCAGCCCCAGCATTTT
d_gene: TRBD2; abundance: NA; j_gene: TRBJ2-1; v_gene: TRBV12-3/TRBV12-4; CDR3aa: CASTLGLAGVMSSYNEQFF; CDR3nt: TGTGCCAGCACCCTCGGACTAGCGGGGGTCATGAGCTCCTACAATGAGCAGTTCTTC
d_gene: NA; abundance: NA; j_gene: TRBJ2-3; v_gene: TRBV6-2/TRBV6-3; CDR3aa: CASSLLRSTDTQYF; CDR3nt: TGTGCCAGCAGCCTCCTTAGGTCCACAGATACGCAGTATTTT
d_gene: NA; abundance: NA; j_gene: TRBJ2-5; v_gene: TRBV7-2; CDR3aa: CASSIRGAEIQYF; CDR3nt: TGTGCCAGCAGCATTAGGGGGGCGGAGATCCAGTACTTC
d_gene: NA; abundance: NA; j_gene: TRBJ2-1; v_gene: TRBV5-6; CDR3aa: CASSVGTLVSYNEQFF; CDR3nt: TGTGCCAGCAGCGTCGGGACTCTCGTCTCCTACAATGAGCAGTTCTTC
d_gene: TRBD1; abundance: NA; j_gene: TRBJ1-4; v_gene: TRBV29-1; CDR3aa: CSVRTGVEKLFF; CDR3nt: TGCAGCGTGAGGACAGGGGTTGAAAAACTGTTTTTT
d_gene: TRBD1; abundance: few; j_gene: TRBJ1-1; v_gene: TRBV7-2; CDR3aa: CASSYHRGRVYAFF; CDR3nt: TGTGCCAGCAGCTATCACAGGGGGCGAGTATACGCTTTCTTT
d_gene: NA; abundance: NA; j_gene: TRBJ1-5; v_gene: TRBV12-5; CDR3aa: CASGRLGGNNQPQHF; CDR3nt: TGTGCTAGTGGTCGCCTAGGAGGAAACAATCAGCCCCAGCATTTT
d_gene: NA; abundance: few; j_gene: TRBJ1-2; v_gene: TRBV12-3/TRBV12-4; CDR3aa: CASTSGHFNYGYTF; CDR3nt: TGTGCCAGCACCTCGGGACACTTTAACTATGGCTACACCTTC
d_gene: TRBD1; abundance: NA; j_gene: TRBJ2-4; v_gene: TRBV18; CDR3aa: CASSPPGAQGRSQYF; CDR3nt: TGTGCCAGCTCACCACCGGGGGCACAGGGGCGGAGTCAGTACTTC
d_gene: NA; abundance: once; j_gene: TRBJ2-1; v_gene: TRBV19; CDR3aa: CASSKGDSPYNEQFF; CDR3nt: TGTGCCAGTAGTAAGGGCGACAGCCCTTACAATGAGCAGTTCTTC
d_gene: NA; abundance: many; j_gene: TRBJ1-1; v_gene: TRBV12-3/TRBV12-4; CDR3aa: CASSFGYTEAFF; CDR3nt: TGTGCCAGCAGTTTTGGTTACACTGAAGCTTTCTTT